These T cell receptor beta chains were read from a single sample in a study of T-cell reconstitution after alpha-beta-depleted transplantation in children. TCRdb used MiXCR to reprocess the PCR reads, holding one entry per CDR3 protein. The sample has about 830,000 distinct CDR3 sequences; roughly 15% are singletons. The material sequenced was PBMCs, mostly from graft donor cells, taken 360 days after TCRalphabeta/CD19-depleted stem cell transplant. The receptor set was obtained from a male patient younger than 18 who had a stem cell transplant for acute lymphoblastic leukemia, so the T cells may come from the graft donor. Each CDR3 is given with its conserved first and last residue. The D gene is left open where the match is weak. Only part of the rows carry a size: once, few, many, or a class if the clone is expanded.

j_call clone_size d_call v_call cdr3_length cdr3_aa cdr3_nt
TRBJ2-3 NA NA TRBV5-5 14 CASGLSVREDTQYF TGTGCCAGCGGCTTGTCGGTTCGGGAAGATACGCAGTATTTT
TRBJ2-3 NA NA TRBV5-1 16 CASSFQADLNTDTQYF TGCGCCAGCAGCTTTCAGGCCGATCTGAACACAGATACGCAGTATTTT
TRBJ2-1 few TRBD2 TRBV7-7 15 CASSLGGLAGNEQFF TGTGCCAGCAGCTTAGGGGGCCTAGCGGGCAATGAGCAGTTCTTC
TRBJ2-1 few TRBD2 TRBV12-3/TRBV12-4 13 CASRGTSGIQQFF TGTGCCAGCAGAGGGACTAGCGGGATCCAGCAGTTCTTC
TRBJ2-7 many TRBD2 TRBV5-1 15 CASSLDAGGPREQYF TGCGCCAGCAGCTTGGATGCGGGAGGGCCGAGGGAGCAGTACTTC
TRBJ2-5 many NA TRBV12-3/TRBV12-4 14 CASRLTQGQETQYF TGTGCCAGCCGATTGACCCAGGGACAAGAGACCCAGTACTTC
TRBJ1-1 NA NA TRBV19 13 CASSPGKGLGAFF TGTGCCAGTAGTCCGGGGAAGGGGCTCGGAGCTTTCTTT
TRBJ2-7 few TRBD2 TRBV15 16 CATSSPSGNSPYEQYF TGTGCCACCAGCAGCCCTAGCGGGAATAGCCCCTACGAGCAGTACTTC
TRBJ1-5 few NA TRBV15 12 CATNLEGQPQHF TGTGCCACCAACCTCGAGGGTCAGCCCCAGCATTTT
TRBJ2-7 few TRBD2 TRBV6-1 16 CASSEWAGGLDYEQYF TGTGCCAGCAGCGAATGGGCGGGAGGGTTGGACTACGAGCAGTACTTC
TRBJ2-5 NA NA TRBV24-1 14 CATSDSQGWETQYF TGTGCCACCAGTGATTCACAAGGATGGGAGACCCAGTACTTC
TRBJ2-1 NA TRBD2 TRBV20-1 20 CSARDIDPQLAEHLYNEQFF TGCAGTGCTAGAGATATAGATCCCCAACTAGCGGAACATCTGTACAATGAGCAGTTCTTC
TRBJ2-5 many NA TRBV12-3/TRBV12-4 15 CASSLAMRGQETQYF TGTGCCAGCAGTTTAGCAATGAGGGGACAAGAGACCCAGTACTTC
TRBJ2-5 NA NA TRBV27 14 CASSRLGEGETQYF TGTGCCAGCAGTCGCCTAGGTGAGGGGGAGACCCAGTACTTC
TRBJ1-6 few NA TRBV4-1 13 CASSQVRVSPLHF TGCGCCAGCAGCCAAGTCCGTGTTTCACCCCTCCACTTT
TRBJ2-7 few NA TRBV12-3/TRBV12-4 14 CASSPSSVSYEQYF TGTGCCAGCAGTCCCTCATCTGTCTCCTACGAGCAGTACTTC
TRBJ2-5 NA NA TRBV14 15 CASSQDQGPRETQYF TGTGCCAGCAGCCAAGATCAGGGCCCTCGGGAGACCCAGTACTTC
TRBJ2-1 NA NA TRBV10-3 11 CAISGRNEQFF TGTGCCATCAGCGGTAGGAATGAGCAGTTCTTC
TRBJ1-2 NA NA TRBV29-1 17 CSVEWVGPALRGYGYTF TGCAGCGTTGAGTGGGTCGGACCAGCCCTCCGAGGCTATGGCTACACCTTC
TRBJ2-1 NA TRBD2 TRBV4-1 19 CASSHPGIRGLGLYNEQFF TGCGCCAGCAGCCATCCCGGGATTCGGGGACTAGGCCTCTACAATGAGCAGTTCTTC
TRBJ1-4 few NA TRBV7-3 16 CASSSQGTLTNEKLFF TGTGCCAGCAGCTCGCAAGGGACACTCACAAATGAAAAACTGTTTTTT
TRBJ2-5 few TRBD1 TRBV5-6 13 CASSQQGAETQYF TGTGCCAGCAGCCAACAGGGGGCAGAGACCCAGTACTTC